A single T cell receptor beta chain is shown here with its context. The target antigen is unknown. The sample belongs to a study of cytomegalovirus exposure and HLA in healthy donors. The primer mix had 60 Vbeta and 13 Jbeta primers. The assay was immunoSEQ multiplex PCR, and TCRdb's table has in-frame clones only and misses some. The table records 200,000 or so clones, around 86% of them present only once. Study-wide results and caveats: A later analysis found common viral pathogens apparently linked to several of the most significant clusters.

With V trimmed by 4 bases and J by 1 base, 4 bases remained unmatched. The CDR3 totals 15 residues. Germline V gene data show CDR1 as MNHNY and CDR2 as SVGAGI (reference sequence). This sequence joins TRBV6-6 and TRBJ1-5, with 7 positions matching TRBD1. This receptor was taken from a man in his forties or fifties in good health and CMV-seropositive. The sequencing input was PBMCs. CDR3 in DNA: TGTGCCAGCAGTTTGACAGGGCTGAGCAATCAGCCCCAGCATTTT. The encoded protein is CASSLTGLSNQPQHF.